The text below deals with one T cell receptor beta chain. Antigen specificity is unknown. TCRdb re-called the 5' RACE reads with MiXCR, one entry per CDR3 protein. Found here are 250,000 to 350,000 distinct CDR3 sequences, roughly an eighth of them singletons; the top ten hold over 20%. The data are from a study of T-cell memory formation after mild COVID-19. The study, taken as a whole, reports: Day 15 to 85 contracting clones showed balanced CD4/CD8; day 15 to 37 expanders favored CD4+.

The TCR comes from a man younger than 35 who had mild COVID-19 (a few samples of this study predate the infection). Cell type and time point are not known. Sequences were obtained from PBMCs or a T cell subset sorted from them (not recorded which).

For the CDR3, the DNA is TGTGCCAGCAGCTTAGGCCGACAGAGGCCCAAGGAAAAACTGTTTTTT. Amino acid sequence: CASSLGRQRPKEKLFF. The chain couples TRBV7-9 to TRBJ1-4, with D possibly matching TRBD1 (5 bases). Germline V CDR1 and CDR2: SEHNR, FQNEAQ (reference sequence). The CDR3 is 16 amino acids. Trimming left V 1 base short and J 8 bases short, with 17 bases between.